The 2 T cell receptor beta chains in this list originate from one sample, sequenced in a study of a mutant IDH1 vaccine in newly diagnosed glioma. Clones were sequenced by immunoSEQ multiplex PCR, and TCRdb holds only the in-frame ones, with some missing. This table has about 98,000 clones, around 90% appearing once. Sample time point: baseline, week 1 (first vaccination visit). Indicated treatment: pre-vaccination baseline after standard-of-care therapy. The sample in question was PBMCs, obtained from a glioma patient treated with radiotherapy, temozolomide or both. The receptors here all came from a woman in her forties or fifties with glioma.

The CDR3 reads CASSSVTGQARGQPQHF. The CDR3 DNA is TGTGCCAGCAGCTCCGTGACGGGACAGGCAAGGGGTCAGCCCCAGCATTTT. The chain is built from TRBV7-6 and TRBJ1-5, with 8 bases fitting TRBD1. CDR3 length equals 17 residues. From germline, CDR1 is SGHVS and CDR2 FNYEAQ. V was pared by 4 bases and J by 6 bases, with 14 bases of the junction left unmatched.

The chain is built from TRBV20-1 and TRBJ2-3; D gene ambiguous. The CDR3 covers 11 residues. Germline CDR1 DFQATT, CDR2 SNEGSKA (reference sequence). V gave up 6 bases and J gave up 6 bases, with 10 bases separating them. The CDR3 DNA reads TGCAGTGCCCCGAGAGGCGATACGCAGTATTTT. Translated: CSAPRGDTQYF.